This TCR beta chain emerged from a study of vaccination effects on CD4 cells after COVID-19. When more than 9 days of culture had elapsed, CD4+ T cells were isolated. About this clone itself: Its antigen is unidentified.

Germline trimming cut 1 base from V and 3 bases from J; bases unmatched to any gene: 14. There are 19 residues in the CDR3. Germline assignment: CDR1 LGHNA and CDR2 YSLEER. The protocol was immunoSEQ multiplex PCR, while the TCRdb copy is restricted to in-frame clones and leaves out a portion. The data contain tens of thousands of clones, around 67% of them seen just once; the ten biggest clones take up more than 9.5%. The clonotype comes from a human donor who received a COVID-19 vaccine. The chain joins TRBV4-3 to TRBJ2-4, with 8 bases matching TRBD1. The sequencing here drew on CD4+ T cells from PBMCs cultured without peptide, taken before COVID-19 vaccination. The CDR3: CASSQGRGQGARGKNIQYF. CDR3 DNA sequence: TGCGCCAGCAGCCAAGGACGGGGCCAGGGGGCGAGGGGCAAAAACATTCAGTACTTC.